These 31 T cell receptor beta chains share one sample of origin, sequenced in a study of cytomegalovirus exposure and HLA in healthy donors. The PCR ran on 60 Vbeta and 13 Jbeta primers. Only in-frame clones appear in the TCRdb table, and some are missing; sequencing was by immunoSEQ multiplex PCR. This sample's table has about 75,000 clones. The sequenced material came from PBMCs. All receptors derive from a man aged 35 to 55 in good health and CMV-seronegative.

V and J are TRBV18 and TRBJ1-1; TRBD1 might be the D (6 bases). The germline V gene has CDR1 KGHSH and CDR2 LQKENI. Deletions cut 2 bases from V and 0 bases from J, with 10 bases between. This CDR3 is 15 amino acids long. CDR3 DNA sequence: TGTGCCAGCTCACCAGGGGGACAAATGAACACTGAAGCTTTCTTT. This encodes CASSPGGQMNTEAFF.

This chain uses TRBV6-1 with TRBJ2-7; D call uncertain. The germline V and J ends were trimmed by 4 bases and 0 bases, with 10 bases remaining between them. The CDR3 totals 14 residues. The germline CDR1 and CDR2 sequences are MNHNS and SASEGT. The CDR3 reads CASSVTAGSYEQYF. CDR3 nucleotide sequence: TGTGCCAGCAGTGTAACGGCAGGCTCCTACGAGCAGTACTTC.

CDR3 sequence (DNA): TGTGCCAGCAGCCAAGTTAGGCAGGGGGTGTCCTACAATGAGCAGTTCTTC. This sequence encodes CASSQVRQGVSYNEQFF. This chain connects TRBV4-2 to TRBJ2-1, with TRBD1 identical over 7 bases. V lost 1 base and J lost 1; bases outside the gene matches: 7. The germline V gene has CDR1 LGHNA and CDR2 YNFKEQ. This CDR3 has 17 amino acids.

The rearrangement uses TRBV5-1 and TRBJ2-3; TRBD2 agrees at 13 bases. The germline CDR1 and CDR2 sequences are SGHRS and YFSETQ. Trimming cost V 4 bases and J 4 bases; bases outside gene matches: 6. This CDR3 comprises 16 residues. The CDR3 DNA reads TGCGCCAGCAGCCCAGCTACTAGCGGGGGGGCAGATACGCAGTATTTT. This sequence encodes CASSPATSGGADTQYF.

CDR3 loop: CASSHDTGQTLAKNIQYF. CDR3 sequence (DNA): TGCGCCAGCAGCCACGACACGGGACAGACCTTAGCCAAAAACATTCAGTACTTC. This chain connects TRBV4-1 to TRBJ2-4; TRBD1 agrees at 7 bases. In germline, CDR1 is MGHRA, CDR2 YSYEKL. Unmatched junction bases numbered 11, after V lost 3 bases and J lost 0 bases. There are 18 residues in the CDR3.

The chain employs TRBV5-1 and TRBJ2-3, with 8 bases matching TRBD1. With 5 bases clipped from V and 3 bases from J, the junction kept 5 bases outside the gene matches. The CDR3 length is 14 residues. In germline, CDR1 is SGHRS, CDR2 YFSETQ. The CDR3 is CASRRTGNTDTQYF. DNA for the CDR3: TGCGCCAGCAGGAGGACAGGGAATACAGATACGCAGTATTTT. Full variable domain (rest looked up from reference TRBV5-1 and TRBJ2-3): KAGVTQTPRYLIKTRGQQVTLSCSPISGHRSVSWYQQTPGQGLQFLFEYFSETQRNKGNFPGRFSGRQFSNSRSEMNVSTLELGDSALYLCASRRTGNTDTQYFGPGTRLTVL.

V usage is TRBV30 and J usage is TRBJ1-2, with D unresolved. Germline V gene data show CDR1 as GTSNPN and CDR2 as SVGIG (reference sequence). The CDR3 spans 13 residues. The ends were cut back, 0 bases at V and 2 bases at J, with 7 bases in the middle. CDR3 nucleotides: TGTGCCTGGAGTGTCCAGTCGAACTATGGCTACACCTTC. This gives the protein CAWSVQSNYGYTF.

The V call is TRBV21-1, the J call TRBJ2-7; TRBD2 is taken as the D call from the table, unchecked against the DNA. TRBV21-1 is a pseudogene. This CDR3 spans 14 amino acids. CDR3 DNA sequence: TGTGCCAGCAAGAGAATACCACCAACCTACGAGCAGTACTTC. Protein sequence: CASKRIPPTYEQYF.

The genes are TRBV6-6 and TRBJ1-5; 8 bases line up with TRBD1. Per germline, CDR1 MNHNY and CDR2 SVGAGI (reference sequence). Trimming removed 4 bases from V and 3 bases from J; junction bases left unmatched: 2. The CDR3 extends over 14 amino acids. The CDR3 DNA follows: TGTGCCAGCAGTTCCAGGGGGCCCAATCAGCCCCAGCATTTT. Amino acids: CASSSRGPNQPQHF.

The chain employs TRBV9 and TRBJ2-7; the D is unclear. This CDR3 comprises 13 residues. V dropped 0 bases and J dropped 4 bases, with 8 bases sitting between them. The germline V gene has CDR1 SGDLS and CDR2 YYNGEE. The CDR3 loop reads CASSVGSEYEQYF. The CDR3 DNA reads TGTGCCAGCAGCGTAGGGTCAGAATACGAGCAGTACTTC.

The chain carries TRBV5-1 and TRBJ1-4, with D possibly being TRBD1 (6 bases). V was trimmed by 4 bases and J by 8 bases, leaving 9 bases between them. Germline lookup yields CDR1 SGHRS and CDR2 YFSETQ. The CDR3 length is 12 residues. CDR3 DNA sequence: TGCGCCAGCAGCCTTGGACAGGAAAAACTGTTTTTT. Translated: CASSLGQEKLFF.

The chain couples TRBV7-2 to TRBJ2-3; 8 bases are shared with TRBD2. CDR1 and CDR2 from the germline V gene are SGHTA and FQGNSA. This CDR3 has 17 amino acids. V was pared by 5 bases and J by 3 bases, with 13 bases of the junction left unmatched. In DNA, the CDR3 is TGTGCCAGCAGCCCCCGGCCCACCAGCGGGGGTACAGATACGCAGTATTTT. Protein product: CASSPRPTSGGTDTQYF.

The chain recombines TRBV6-5 with TRBJ1-3, with D hard to call. The CDR3 consists of 16 residues. Germline values: CDR1 MNHEY, CDR2 SVGAGI. Deletions cut 0 bases from V and 10 bases from J, with 19 bases between. CDR3 region: CASSYSGSSLGGTIYF. CDR3 in DNA: TGTGCCAGCAGTTACTCGGGCAGCAGCCTGGGAGGGACCATATATTTT.

The chain couples TRBV2 to TRBJ2-5; D perhaps matches TRBD2 (5 bases). V was pared by 2 bases and J by 1 base, with 8 bases between. Germline V lookup: CDR1 SNHLY, CDR2 FYNNEI. The CDR3 extends over 14 amino acids. CDR3 protein: CASSETGTQETQYF. CDR3 bases: TGTGCCAGCAGTGAAACGGGAACCCAAGAGACCCAGTACTTC.

The genes are TRBV10-3 and TRBJ1-1; D is uncertain. Germline V gene sequence: CDR1 ENHRY, CDR2 SYGVKD. The CDR3 sequence is 15 residues long. Trimming shortened V by 0 bases and J by 2 bases, and 10 bases separated the two germline ends. The CDR3 coding sequence is TGTGCCATCAGTGAGTCTCGGGGTATTAACACTGAAGCTTTCTTT. Translated, it gives CAISESRGINTEAFF.

V usage is TRBV2 and J usage is TRBJ1-6, with a tentative D call TRBD1 (5 bases). Germline values: CDR1 SNHLY, CDR2 FYNNEI. This CDR3 region has 16 residues. With 4 bases removed from V and 4 bases from J, the gap between germline ends came to 14 bases. The DNA for the CDR3 is TGTGCCAGCAGTGCGGTAGGGGAACGATATAATTCACCCCTCCACTTT. This translates into CASSAVGERYNSPLHF.

The chain links TRBV6-6 to TRBJ2-7; maybe TRBD1 (5 bases). The CDR3 extends over 13 amino acids. The V gene lost 4 bases and the J gene lost 4 bases, with 11 bases spanning the gap. CDR1 is MNHNY, CDR2 SVGAGI, per germline (reference sequence). CDR3 DNA sequence: TGTGCCAGCAGTTCCGACAGAGTATACGAGCAGTACTTC. Its protein product is CASSSDRVYEQYF.

The chain has TRBV5-1 and TRBJ2-7; tentative D call: TRBD1 (7 bases). Trimming shortened V by 7 bases and J by 6 bases, and 23 bases separated the two germline ends. The CDR3 runs to 15 residues. The germline CDR1 and CDR2 sequences are SGHRS and YFSETQ. CDR3 loop: CASSDTGGGRGEQYF. The CDR3 region has the DNA TGCGCCAGCTCAGACACCGGAGGGGGCCGTGGCGAGCAGTACTTC.

The chain joins TRBV5-1 to TRBJ1-2, with TRBD1 as a possible D gene (5 bases). This CDR3 spans 15 amino acids. The germline V and J ends were trimmed by 1 base and 3 bases, with 13 bases remaining between them. CDR1 is SGHRS, CDR2 YFSETQ, per germline. CDR3 region: CASSLKSGQDYGYTF. CDR3 bases: TGCGCCAGCAGCTTGAAGTCAGGGCAGGACTATGGCTACACCTTC.

The chain couples TRBV5-1 to TRBJ1-1; 7 bases are a match to TRBD1. Germline assignment: CDR1 SGHRS and CDR2 YFSETQ. Trimming at V came to 3 bases and at J to 1 base, leaving 6 bases not matched to a gene. This CDR3 is built from 15 residues. The CDR3 loop is CASSSGGGENTEAFF. The CDR3 nucleotides read TGCGCCAGCAGCTCGGGAGGGGGCGAGAACACTGAAGCTTTCTTT.

The chain joins TRBV6-5 to TRBJ2-2, with a tentative D call TRBD2 (5 bases). CDR3 size: 15 residues. The germline CDR1 and CDR2 sequences are MNHEY and SVGAGI. V was clipped by 6 bases and J by 1 base, with 12 bases between them. The CDR3 DNA sequence: TGTGCCAGCAGACGAGCGGCAGTGAACACCGGGGAGCTGTTTTTT. Translating gives CASRRAAVNTGELFF.

J is TRBJ1-6 and V is TRBV11-2, with D uncertain. The CDR3 runs to 19 residues. Germline CDR1 and CDR2: SGHAT and FQNNGV. V was shortened by 4 bases and J by 0 bases, with 19 bases between the two germline ends. CDR3 in DNA: TGTGCCAGCAGCTCAGAATTTGGCAGCGCGAGCTCCTATAATTCACCCCTCCACTTT. Its translation: CASSSEFGSASSYNSPLHF.

The chain uses TRBV4-1 and TRBJ2-2, with 9 bases that match TRBD1. This CDR3 comprises 17 residues. Germline-derived CDR1 and CDR2 are MGHRA and YSYEKL. The trim removed 4 bases at V and 3 bases at J, leaving 9 bases unmatched. CDR3 in DNA: TGCGCCAGCAGCCCGACACCGGGACAGGGTCACACCGGGGAGCTGTTTTTT. It is translated as CASSPTPGQGHTGELFF.

This chain uses TRBV9 with TRBJ2-1; 9 bases agree with TRBD2. V shed 0 bases and J 9 bases; nucleotides not matched to a gene: 7. The CDR3 is 15 residues long. Germline CDR1 is SGDLS and CDR2 is YYNGEE. The CDR3 DNA follows: TGTGCCAGCAGCGTAGTGGCGGGGGGGCCTACTGAGCAGTTCTTC. Amino acids: CASSVVAGGPTEQFF.

This sequence joins TRBV6-1 and TRBJ1-6; D gene unclear. The CDR3 has 17 amino acids. The germline V and J ends were trimmed by 2 bases and 7 bases, with 18 bases remaining between them. The germline gives CDR1 MNHNS, CDR2 SASEGT. CDR3 amino acids: CASSELGGAGGNSPLHF. The CDR3 DNA reads TGTGCCAGCAGTGAATTAGGCGGCGCCGGAGGCAATTCACCCCTCCACTTT.

This chain links TRBV5-1 with TRBJ1-2; D might be TRBD1 (6 bases). CDR1 is SGHRS and CDR2 is YFSETQ in the germline V gene. The CDR3 has 14 residues. The V end was cut by 3 bases, the J end by 2 bases, with 11 bases between. This CDR3 is CASSSGTRNYGYTF. The CDR3 DNA reads TGCGCCAGCAGCTCCGGGACACGGAACTATGGCTACACCTTC. The whole variable domain, filled in from reference TRBV5-1 and TRBJ1-2, reads KAGVTQTPRYLIKTRGQQVTLSCSPISGHRSVSWYQQTPGQGLQFLFEYFSETQRNKGNFPGRFSGRQFSNSRSEMNVSTLELGDSALYLCASSSGTRNYGYTFGSGTRLTVV.

The chain links TRBV15 to TRBJ1-4; 12 bases are a match to TRBD1. V shed 1 base and J 8 bases; nucleotides not matched to a gene: 2. The germline CDR1 and CDR2 sequences are LNHNV and YYDKDF (reference sequence). This CDR3 has 15 residues. The CDR3 coding sequence is TGTGCCACCAGCAGAGGGGACAGGGGGCTCGAAAAACTGTTTTTT. This encodes CATSRGDRGLEKLFF.

CDR3 in amino acids: CASSAGDRGLEAFF. In DNA, the CDR3 is TGCGCCAGCAGCGCGGGTGACAGGGGGCTTGAAGCTTTCTTT. The chain couples TRBV5-1 to TRBJ1-1; 10 bases line up with TRBD1. Germline CDR1 and CDR2: SGHRS and YFSETQ. Trimming removed 4 bases from V and 7 bases from J; junction bases left unmatched: 7. This CDR3 has 14 amino acids.

V gene TRBV9 combines with J gene TRBJ2-5; D is possibly TRBD2 (6 bases). Germline V gene data show CDR1 as SGDLS and CDR2 as YYNGEE. Trimming removed 0 bases from V and 2 bases from J, with 14 bases in between. The CDR3 is 16 residues long. The CDR3 sequence is CASSVDFGRQQETQYF. The CDR3 region has the DNA TGTGCCAGCAGCGTAGATTTTGGGAGGCAGCAAGAGACCCAGTACTTC.

As concerns this clone: It is unclear where the CDR3 begins or ends on the DNA, so no DNA is shown, and the CDR3 is as TCRdb lists it. The J gene is TRBJ2-6, the V gene TRBV30; TRBD2 is the table's D call, not checked against the DNA. The CDR3 totals 21 residues, both ends included. Germline V gives CDR1 GTSNPN, CDR2 SVGIG (reference sequence). This chain's CDR3 is CAWMKGEGLHGSVRGANVLTF.

The chain couples TRBV9 to TRBJ2-5; 8 bases are shared with TRBD2. The CDR3 has 15 amino acids. V lost 0 bases to trimming and J lost 4 bases; unmatched junction nucleotides: 5. The V gene's germline CDR1 is SGDLS and CDR2 YYNGEE. The CDR3 is CASSVAGGLGETQYF. CDR3 nucleotide sequence: TGTGCCAGCAGCGTAGCGGGGGGGCTTGGAGAGACCCAGTACTTC.